Shown below are 8 T cell receptor beta chains from a single sample sequenced in a study of blood T cell repertoires in COVID-19. Clones were sequenced by immunoSEQ multiplex PCR, and TCRdb holds only the in-frame ones, with some missing. In the table there are roughly 350,000 clones, about 85% of which are singletons. Sequencing used peripheral blood. Receptor source: a woman between 18 and 29 years old with acute or convalescent COVID-19.

This clone was found a few times. The sample holds other DNA sequences that translate to the same CDR3. The chain has TRBV5-1 and TRBJ1-5; D unresolved. Deletions cut 0 bases from V and 2 bases from J, with 9 bases between. The CDR3 covers 15 residues. Germline V CDR1 and CDR2: SGHRS, YFSETQ. The CDR3 nucleotides are TGCGCCAGCAGCTTGGAAGGCGGTCGCAATCAGCCCCAGCATTTT. The encoded protein is CASSLEGGRNQPQHF. Filled out from reference TRBV5-1 and TRBJ1-5, the complete variable domain reads KAGVTQTPRYLIKTRGQQVTLSCSPISGHRSVSWYQQTPGQGLQFLFEYFSETQRNKGNFPGRFSGRQFSNSRSEMNVSTLELGDSALYLCASSLEGGRNQPQHFGDGTRLSIL.

V and J are TRBV9 and TRBJ2-3; TRBD1 matches 7 bases. This CDR3 has 16 residues. CDR1 SGDLS and CDR2 YYNGEE come from the germline V gene. The trim removed 5 bases at V and 4 bases at J, leaving 13 bases unmatched. CDR3 nucleotides: TGTGCCAGCAGTGTACAGGGGCAACCCCCCGCAGATACGCAGTATTTT. This sequence encodes CASSVQGQPPADTQYF.

The gene calls are TRBV27 and TRBJ2-1; TRBD1 might be the D (6 bases). V lost 8 bases and J lost 2, with 10 bases in between. The V gene's germline CDR1 is MNHEY and CDR2 SMNVEV (reference sequence). The CDR3 is made up of 13 amino acids. The CDR3 loop is CASGAGAYNEQFF. For the CDR3, the DNA is TGTGCCAGCGGGGCAGGGGCCTACAATGAGCAGTTCTTC.

The V and J genes are TRBV5-6 and TRBJ1-2; D gene ambiguous. Germline assignment: CDR1 SGHDT and CDR2 YYEEEE. V lost 7 bases and J lost 1, with 11 bases in between. The CDR3 covers 13 residues. CDR3 coding DNA: TGTGCCAGCCAAGGTGCAGGTAACTATGGCTACACCTTC. This codes for CASQGAGNYGYTF.

At least ten counts were recorded for this clone. The chain links TRBV2 to TRBJ1-1; the D is unclear. Germline V gene sequence: CDR1 SNHLY, CDR2 FYNNEI. This CDR3 spans 13 amino acids. V dropped 6 bases and J dropped 1 base, with 9 bases sitting between them. The CDR3 spells CASSKQPNTEAFF. Written as DNA, the CDR3 is TGTGCCAGCAGCAAACAGCCGAACACTGAAGCTTTCTTT.

This chain uses TRBV6-5 with TRBJ2-1; 7 nucleotides align to TRBD1. The CDR3 sequence is 14 residues long. CDR1 and CDR2 from the germline V gene are MNHEY and SVGAGI. V lost 4 bases and J lost 3; bases outside the gene matches: 3. The CDR3 DNA reads TGTGCCAGCAGTTTGGGACAGAGCTACAATGAGCAGTTCTTC. Its protein is CASSLGQSYNEQFF.

The rearrangement joins TRBV2 to TRBJ1-1, with D unresolved. Trimming cost V 6 bases and J 2 bases, with 10 bases left between them. The V gene's germline CDR1 is SNHLY and CDR2 FYNNEI. The CDR3 runs to 13 residues. CDR3: CASREVINTEAFF. CDR3 sequence (DNA): TGTGCCAGCAGAGAGGTTATAAACACTGAAGCTTTCTTT.

V usage is TRBV28 and J usage is TRBJ2-2; 8 bases are a match to TRBD2. The CDR3 length is 15 residues. V was clipped by 2 bases and J by 7 bases; unmatched bases: 6. Germline CDR1 and CDR2: MDHEN and SYDVKM. The CDR3, as DNA: TGTGCCAGCAGTTTAGCGGGAGGTAGGGACGGGGAGCTGTTTTTT. Translation gives CASSLAGGRDGELFF.